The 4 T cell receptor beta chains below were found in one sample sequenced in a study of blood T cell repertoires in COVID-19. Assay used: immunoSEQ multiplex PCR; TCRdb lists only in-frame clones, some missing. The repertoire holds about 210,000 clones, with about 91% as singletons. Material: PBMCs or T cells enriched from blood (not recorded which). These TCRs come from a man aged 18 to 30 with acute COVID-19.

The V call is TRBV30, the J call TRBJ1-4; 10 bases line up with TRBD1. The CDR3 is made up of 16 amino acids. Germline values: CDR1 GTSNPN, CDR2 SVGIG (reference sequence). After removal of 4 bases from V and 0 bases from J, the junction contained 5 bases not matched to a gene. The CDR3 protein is CAWNGQGEATNEKLFF. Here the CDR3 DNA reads TGTGCCTGGAACGGACAGGGGGAGGCAACTAATGAAAAACTGTTTTTT.

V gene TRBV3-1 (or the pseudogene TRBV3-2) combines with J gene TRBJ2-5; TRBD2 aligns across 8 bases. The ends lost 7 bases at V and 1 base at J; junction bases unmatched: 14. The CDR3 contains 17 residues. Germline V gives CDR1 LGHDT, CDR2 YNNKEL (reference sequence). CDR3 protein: CASIPNLSGNPQETQYF. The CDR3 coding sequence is TGTGCCAGCATCCCCAACCTTAGCGGGAACCCCCAAGAGACCCAGTACTTC.

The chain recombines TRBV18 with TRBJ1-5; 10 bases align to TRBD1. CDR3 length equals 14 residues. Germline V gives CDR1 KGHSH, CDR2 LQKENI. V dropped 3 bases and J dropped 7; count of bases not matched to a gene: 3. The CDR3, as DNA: TGTGCCAGCTCACCGGACAGGGGGGGACAGCCCCAGCATTTT. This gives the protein CASSPDRGGQPQHF. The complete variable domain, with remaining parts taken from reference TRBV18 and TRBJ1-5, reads NAGVMQNPRHLVRRRGQEARLRCSPMKGHSHVYWYRQLPEEGLKFMVYLQKENIIDESGMPKERFSAEFPKEGPSILRIQQVVRGDSAAYFCASSPDRGGQPQHFGDGTRLSIL.

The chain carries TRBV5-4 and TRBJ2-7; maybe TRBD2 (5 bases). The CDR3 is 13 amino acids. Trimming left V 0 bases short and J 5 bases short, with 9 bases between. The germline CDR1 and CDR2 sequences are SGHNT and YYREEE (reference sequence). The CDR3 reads CASSLGGLNEQYF. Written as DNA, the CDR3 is TGTGCCAGCAGCTTGGGAGGGCTCAACGAGCAGTACTTC. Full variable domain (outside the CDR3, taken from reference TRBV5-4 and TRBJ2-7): ETGVTQSPTHLIKTRGQQVTLRCSSQSGHNTVSWYQQALGQGPQFIFQYYREEENGRGNFPPRFSGLQFPNYSSELNVNALELDDSALYLCASSLGGLNEQYFGPGTRLTVT.